Described below is a single TCR beta chain sequence and its context. Generated by immunoSEQ multiplex PCR, the TCRdb table keeps only in-frame clones and is missing some. This sample yields roughly 200,000 clones, of which approximately 80% are seen a single time; around 30% belongs to the top ten. The record originates from a study of blood T cell repertoires in COVID-19. On the study more broadly: Some COVID-19 samples were acute and others convalescent; all came from the United States, Italy and Spain.

The CDR3 is 15 amino acids. V lost 4 bases and J lost 3; bases outside the gene matches: 8. Germline CDR1 reads KGHDR; CDR2 reads SFDVKD. The receptor's source is a man aged 40-50 years with acute or convalescent COVID-19. The sequencing sample was made of peripheral blood. This chain links TRBV24-1 with TRBJ2-7; TRBD1 agrees at 7 bases. The CDR3 region has the DNA TGTGCCACCAGTGACAATAGGGACAGATTCTACGAGCAGTACTTC. Its protein is CATSDNRDRFYEQYF.